This TCR beta chain is from a study of blood T cell repertoires in COVID-19. Study-wide background: Either two negative PCRs, clearance, or symptom resolution qualified Cohort 3 donors as recovered.

Per the original methods: Amplified reference gene primers provided the basis for estimating nucleated cell counts. The data were produced by immunoSEQ multiplex PCR, yet TCRdb's version contains in-frame clones alone and is incomplete. Clone size and V and J calls were adopted from that table, with D and trimming inferred from the DNA. The sample shows 200,000 or so clones, around 87% of them seen only once. Losses at the gene ends were 6 bases for V and 7 bases for J; bases not matched to a gene: 9. This CDR3 contains 14 residues. Germline V gives CDR1 MDHEN, CDR2 SYDVKM. V gene TRBV28 combines with J gene TRBJ2-7; 10 nucleotides agree with TRBD1. The specimen was PBMCs or T cells enriched from blood (not recorded which). The receptor comes from a man aged 30 to 45 in a cohort exposed to, infected with or recovered from COVID-19 (not recorded which). CDR3 amino acids: CASSTGTGVEEQYF. The CDR3, as DNA: TGTGCCAGCAGCACCGGGACAGGGGTAGAAGAGCAGTACTTC.